The source of this T cell receptor beta chain is a study of identical twins. Template switching created a universal primer site, and the cDNA included unique molecular identifiers. A single record per CDR3 protein comes from TCRdb applying MiXCR to the 5' RACE reads. The table has about 660,000 distinct CDR3 sequences, 8.5% to 9.5% seen once. The CDR3 totals 16 residues. Germline CDR1 is SGHVS and CDR2 is FQNEAQ. V lost 1 base to trimming and J lost 9 bases; unmatched junction nucleotides: 12. These same records also appear under a second study, on yellow fever vaccine responses in identical twins. That report notes: Reportedly, twins' vaccine T cell responses looked partly convergent and partly personalized.

Material for sequencing was PBMCs. This clonotype was obtained from a woman between 18 and 29 years old in good health. The rearrangement joins TRBV7-8 to TRBJ2-7; 10 positions agree with TRBD1. DNA of the CDR3: TGTGCCAGCAGCTTAGAATTCCGGGACAGGGGTAATGGGCAGTACTTC. Protein sequence: CASSLEFRDRGNGQYF.